One TCR beta chain is described in this entry. Antigen: not known. The data originate from a study of CD8 T cells in Susac syndrome. Study-level information: There were roughly six sequenced Susac syndrome patients with active disease and eight or nine in remission. Whole-study findings and limits: The CD4+ T cell repertoires in Susac syndrome were not clonally expanded.

RNA amounts of roughly 0.45 to 1 ug underwent reverse transcription with random hexamers. Amplification of the TCR beta CDR3 was carried out by immunoSEQ multiplex PCR, which spanned a total of 54 Vbeta and 13 Jbeta segments. MiXCR was run by TCRdb on the immunoSEQ multiplex PCR reads, yielding one entry per CDR3 protein. This repertoire shows 160,000 or so distinct CDR3 sequences, 90% to 95% found once; its top ten account for 0.12%. The CDR3 is 16 amino acids. The J segment lost 5 bases and the V segment lost 1 base, leaving 9 bases of the junction unmatched. CDR1 is LGHDT and CDR2 is YNNKEL in the germline V gene (reference sequence). Patients with Susac syndrome showed fulfilment of recently defined diagnostic criteria for definite or probable disease.

Sequencing was done on a sample of CD4+ T cells from PBMCs. The clonotype comes from a human donor with Susac syndrome. J is TRBJ2-7 and V is TRBV3-1, with 9 positions matching TRBD2. The CDR3 sequence is CASSQGNSGGVDEQYF. The CDR3, as DNA: TGTGCCAGCAGCCAAGGGAATAGCGGGGGTGTCGACGAGCAGTACTTC.